This TCR beta chain was retrieved from a study of blood T cell repertoires in COVID-19. Study background: Sites in the United States, Italy and Spain provided acute and convalescent COVID-19 samples. PBMCs, B-cell-depleted T cells, or T cells provided the cDNA or gDNA that made up the material.

In the original workflow: Amplification of reference gene primers provided the estimated nucleated cell counts. Only in-frame clones appear in the TCRdb table, and some are missing; sequencing was by immunoSEQ multiplex PCR. The DNA was the basis for D and trimming; V, J and clone size are from that table. Among under 200,000 clones, about 93% were seen once, and the ten largest hold 0.5% to 0.65%. Germline CDR1 reads SGHDT; CDR2 reads YYEEEE. V trimming: 2 bases; J trimming: 4 bases; junction bases outside the gene matches: 9. CDR3 length: 17 amino acids. Specimen: peripheral blood. V is TRBV5-6 and J is TRBJ2-1; 10 bases fit TRBD2. The TCR comes from a man between 45 and 60 years old with acute or convalescent COVID-19. The DNA of the CDR3 is TGTGCCAGCAGCTTCGGCCTAACTAGCGGGGTGTACAATGAGCAGTTCTTC. Translating it yields CASSFGLTSGVYNEQFF. Full variable domain (remainder filled in from reference TRBV5-6 and TRBJ2-1): DAGVTQSPTHLIKTRGQQVTLRCSPKSGHDTVSWYQQALGQGPQFIFQYYEEEERQRGNFPDRFSGHQFPNYSSELNVNALLLGDSALYLCASSFGLTSGVYNEQFFGPGTRLTVL.